The rows below give T cell receptor beta chains drawn from one sample of a study of human T cells and chemical hapten exposure. MiXCR, applied by TCRdb to the RACE reads, yields one record per CDR3 protein. The data show roughly 51,000 distinct CDR3 sequences, roughly a tenth seen once. Source: whole blood, taken in connection with sensitization to the hapten diphenylcyclopropenone (DPC). These receptors all stem from a man aged 35 to 55 with alopecia areata. Some clones in this sample may be carry-over from other donors' samples. The CDR3 runs from the conserved cysteine through the conserved F or W. D genes are given only for firm matches. Only part of the rows carry a size: once, few, many, or a class if the clone is expanded.

TRBV9	TRBJ2-7	NA	TRBD2	TGTGCCAGCAGCGTAGCCCCCAGCGGGAACGAGCAGTACTTC	CASSVAPSGNEQYF
TRBV5-1	TRBJ2-3	few	TRBD2	TGCGCCAGCAGCACCGCTAGCGGGAGAGCAGATACGCAGTATTTT	CASSTASGRADTQYF
TRBV5-1	TRBJ1-1	few	NA	TGCGCCAGCAGACTGGCGGGCGAGCACACTGAAGCTTTCTTT	CASRLAGEHTEAFF
TRBV27	TRBJ2-5	many	TRBD2	TGTGCCAGCCAACCGACTAGCGGGAGGTCGGGCCAAGAGACCCAGTACTTC	CASQPTSGRSGQETQYF
TRBV28	TRBJ2-1	NA	NA	TGTGCCAGCAGTTTAGGGCCCGATGACTCGCAGCCGCCCTACAATGAGCAGTTCTTC	CASSLGPDDSQPPYNEQFF
TRBV5-4	TRBJ1-6	NA	TRBD1	TGTGCCAGCAGCTCCGGGACAGGGAGTAATTCACCCCTCCACTTT	CASSSGTGSNSPLHF
TRBV12-3/TRBV12-4	TRBJ2-1	few	NA	TGTGCCAGCAGTTTAGGAGTACCCTCCCCCAATGAGCAGTTCTTC	CASSLGVPSPNEQFF
TRBV28	TRBJ2-3	few	NA	TGTGCCAGCGGTCCCCGGTCGACAGATACGCAGTATTTT	CASGPRSTDTQYF
TRBV14	TRBJ2-7	many	NA	TGTGCCAGCAGCCAAGTCGTGGGGAACGAGCAGTACTTC	CASSQVVGNEQYF
TRBV18	TRBJ2-1	few	NA	TGTGCCAGCTCACCACACGTTGCGGATGAGCAGTTCTTC	CASSPHVADEQFF
TRBV28	TRBJ1-2	few	NA	TGTGCCAGCAGTTTAGGAGACGGTCCCCATGGCTACACCTTC	CASSLGDGPHGYTF
TRBV20-1	TRBJ1-2	few	NA	TGCAGTGCGGAGGAGACAAACTATGGCTACACCTTC	CSAEETNYGYTF
TRBV12-3/TRBV12-4	TRBJ2-7	few	TRBD1	TGTGCCAGCAGCGGACAGGGGAGCTCCTACGAGCAGTACTTC	CASSGQGSSYEQYF
TRBV7-8	TRBJ1-5	many	TRBD1	TGTGCCAGCAGCTCGGAGGTGGGACAGGGGATTCAGCCCCAGCATTTT	CASSSEVGQGIQPQHF
TRBV20-1	TRBJ1-2	many	NA	TGCAGTGCTAGAGAGGACAGACTCTATGGCTACACCTTC	CSAREDRLYGYTF
TRBV7-8	TRBJ1-2	few	TRBD1	TGTGCCAGCAGCTTGGACTACAGGGGGCCGGTCTACTTC	CASSLDYRGPVYF
TRBV20-1	TRBJ1-3	few	NA	TGCAGTGCTAGGACGGGGAGCTCTGGAAACACCATATATTTT	CSARTGSSGNTIYF
TRBV20-1	TRBJ2-5	many	TRBD2	TGCAGTGCTAGAGCTGCCGGGACTAGCGGGCCCTCGCCCGGGGGTCCCCAAGAGACCCAGTACTTC	CSARAAGTSGPSPGGPQETQYF
TRBV20-1	TRBJ1-4	NA	NA	TGCAGTTTCCGGGACACTAATGAAAAACTGTTTTTT	CSFRDTNEKLFF
TRBV12-3/TRBV12-4	TRBJ1-1	NA	NA	TGTGCCAGCAGTTTTCCACAGGTCCAGGGCACTGAAGCTTTCTTT	CASSFPQVQGTEAFF
TRBV5-1	TRBJ2-7	NA	TRBD1	TGCGCCAGCAGCGCGGGACAGGGGGCCGAGCAGTACTTC	CASSAGQGAEQYF
TRBV20-1	TRBJ1-5	NA	TRBD1	TGCAGTGCCATCAGGCAGGGGGCTTGGCAGCCCCAGCATTTT	CSAIRQGAWQPQHF
TRBV20-1	TRBJ1-6	NA	TRBD1	TGCAGTGCTACCCGTTTGAGGGGGCCGCTTAATTCACCCCTCCACTTT	CSATRLRGPLNSPLHF
TRBV28	TRBJ1-1	NA	NA	TGTGCCAGCAGTTTATCGCACAGGCGGGCCGAAGCTTTCTTT	CASSLSHRRAEAFF
TRBV23-1	TRBJ1-1	many	TRBD1	TGCGCCAGCAGTCAATCCGGGGACAGGCCGAACACTGAAGCTTTCTTT	CASSQSGDRPNTEAFF
TRBV5-4	TRBJ2-7	few	NA	TGTGCCAGCAGCACTTGGGGAGGGGGCGTCTACGAGCAGTACTTC	CASSTWGGGVYEQYF
TRBV6-1	TRBJ2-2	few	TRBD1	TGTGCCAGCAGTGAATTTTACAGGGGCTTGACCGGGGAGCTGTTTTTT	CASSEFYRGLTGELFF
TRBV7-9	TRBJ2-1	NA	TRBD1	TGTGCCAGCAGCATCAACCGGGACAGGGGTATCTACAATGAGCAGTTCTTC	CASSINRDRGIYNEQFF
TRBV10-2	TRBJ2-5	NA	TRBD2	TGCGCCAGCAGTGACCTGGGACTAGCGGGAGAGACCCAGTACTTC	CASSDLGLAGETQYF
TRBV7-2	TRBJ1-3	many	NA	TGTGCCAGCAGCTCCGGGGGTTTCGCTGGAAACACCATATATTTT	CASSSGGFAGNTIYF
TRBV7-2	TRBJ2-7	NA	TRBD1	TGTGCCAGCAGCACAGACAGGGCCTACGAGCAGTACTTC	CASSTDRAYEQYF
TRBV18	TRBJ2-5	many	NA	TGTGCCAGCTCACCCCGGATCAAAGAGACCCAGTACTTC	CASSPRIKETQYF
TRBV7-9	TRBJ1-2	many	TRBD1	TGTGCCAGCAGCCTCAGGGGGCGCGAAGGTGGCTACACCTTC	CASSLRGREGGYTF
TRBV4-2	TRBJ2-1	many	NA	TGTGCCAGCAGCCAAGCCCTAGACTCCTCTTCCGAGCAGTTCTTC	CASSQALDSSSEQFF
TRBV10-1	TRBJ2-5	NA	NA	TGCGCCAGCAGCGGGGGGCAGACTGGGACCCAGTACTTC	CASSGGQTGTQYF
TRBV5-5	TRBJ2-5	NA	NA	TGTGCCAGCAGCACCAACGAAGAGACCCAGTACTTC	CASSTNEETQYF
TRBV5-1	TRBJ1-1	NA	NA	TGCGCCAGTAAGGCGAACACTGAAGCTTTCTTT	CASKANTEAFF
TRBV7-3	TRBJ2-3	few	TRBD1	TGTGCCAGCAGCGAGGACAGGGACACAGATACGCAGTATTTT	CASSEDRDTDTQYF
TRBV9	TRBJ2-1	many	TRBD2	TGTGCCAGCAGCGTAGGTAGTAGCGGGAGGTCCTACAATGAGCAGTTCTTC	CASSVGSSGRSYNEQFF
TRBV10-3	TRBJ2-7	many	TRBD2	TGTGCCATCAGTGAGACAACTAGCGCTCTTTTCGAGCAGTACTTC	CAISETTSALFEQYF
TRBV28	TRBJ1-2	many	TRBD1	TGTGCCAGCAGTTTCGGGACAGGGGAAGGCTATGGCTACACCTTC	CASSFGTGEGYGYTF
TRBV12-5	TRBJ1-2	few	NA	TGTGCTAGTGCCATTACGCCGGGATCGGGTTTCTATGGCTACACCTTC	CASAITPGSGFYGYTF
TRBV5-1	TRBJ1-1	few	NA	TGCGCCAGCAGCCAGGGACTTCAGATGAACACTGAAGCTTTCTTT	CASSQGLQMNTEAFF
TRBV18	TRBJ1-1	NA	NA	TGTGCCAGCTCACCCCCAGCCAAGCCATCTGAAGTTTTCTTT	CASSPPAKPSEVFF
TRBV12-3/TRBV12-4	TRBJ2-7	few	TRBD1	TGTGCCAGCGGACAGGGAGTTTTTCCCTACGAGCAGTACTTC	CASGQGVFPYEQYF
TRBV5-4	TRBJ1-2	NA	NA	TGTGCCAGCAGCCTATACAGACGTTCTAACTATGGCTACACCTTC	CASSLYRRSNYGYTF
TRBV21-1	TRBJ2-7	NA	NA	TGTGCCAGCAGTCTATCCGGTGGGGCCCTATCCTACGAGCAGTACTTC	CASSLSGGALSYEQYF
TRBV28	TRBJ2-1	many	TRBD2	TGTGCCAGCAGGCCTGGACTAGCGGGGGCCTACAATGAGCAGTTCTTC	CASRPGLAGAYNEQFF
TRBV29-1	TRBJ2-5	many	NA	TGCAGCGGTATGGACGGCCCCATAGGGACCCAGTACTTC	CSGMDGPIGTQYF
TRBV10-2	TRBJ2-3	NA	NA	TGCGCCAGCAGTACGGCCCTGGGAAACACAGATACGCAGTATTTT	CASSTALGNTDTQYF
TRBV7-8	TRBJ1-1	few	NA	TGTGCCAGCAGCCTCTGGAACACTGAAGCTTTCTTT	CASSLWNTEAFF
TRBV5-5	TRBJ2-7	NA	NA	TGTGCCAGCAGCTGGACCGCTTCCTACGAGCAGTACTTC	CASSWTASYEQYF
TRBV20-1	TRBJ1-6	few	NA	TGCAGTGCGCCCCCCCAACAGATCTATAATTCACCCCTCCACTTT	CSAPPQQIYNSPLHF
TRBV14	TRBJ1-2	many	NA	TGTGCCAGCAGCCCAGACAGCAACTATGGCTACACCTTC	CASSPDSNYGYTF
TRBV7-9	TRBJ2-7	few	TRBD2	TGTGCCAGCAAAGGACTAGCGGGAGACGAGCAGTACTTC	CASKGLAGDEQYF
TRBV19	TRBJ2-1	many	TRBD1	TGTGCCAGTAGTACTACAGGGGGCCGAGGGAATGAGCAGTTCTTC	CASSTTGGRGNEQFF
TRBV6-1	TRBJ2-2	many	NA	TGTGCCAGCAGTGGAAGCACCGGGGAGCTGTTTTTT	CASSGSTGELFF
TRBV28	TRBJ2-3	NA	NA	TGTGCCAGCGGTACACCTAGCACAGATACGCAGTATTTT	CASGTPSTDTQYF